A few counts support the clone carrying this T cell receptor (beta chain). The antigen remains undetermined. Unique molecular identifiers were present on cDNA, and template switching added a universal primer site. TCRdb redid the calling of the 5' RACE reads with MiXCR, one entry per CDR3 protein. The sample shows about 720,000 distinct CDR3 sequences, about 18% of them seen only once. This sample is part of a study of identical twins. General study results and limits: Models predicted less out-of-frame TCR alpha sharing in monozygotic twins than was found.

This CDR3 has 16 amino acids. Trimming took off 6 bases at V and 3 bases at J, with 24 bases between the two ends. The germline V gene encodes CDR1 DFQATT and CDR2 SNEGSKA (reference sequence). These same data were also listed under a study on T cells expressing NK-cell markers. Per that study: Several experiments confined sorting to alpha-beta TCR T cells with an anti-gamma-delta TCR antibody.

The sample consisted of PBMCs. The sequence was collected from a woman younger than 35 in good health. The J gene is TRBJ2-7, the V gene TRBV20-1; possible D gene TRBD2, 7 bases. CDR3 sequence reads: CSALRISRGGVYEQYF. DNA of the CDR3: TGCAGTGCCCTCCGTATTAGTAGGGGGGGGGTCTACGAGCAGTACTTC.